The 8 T cell receptor beta chains below were found in one sample sequenced in a study of T cells after yellow fever vaccination. Each CDR3 protein is one row after TCRdb ran MiXCR on the 5' RACE reads. This sample carries around 500,000 distinct CDR3 sequences, about a fifth of them seen once, and the ten largest clones take roughly a sixth. The material was PBMCs, obtained 21 days after the first yellow fever vaccination. The receptors come from a man in his late teens or twenties who received the YFV17D yellow fever vaccine.

The chain recombines TRBV6-2 or TRBV6-3 with TRBJ2-2, with D possibly matching TRBD2 (5 bases). Germline V lookup: CDR1 MNHEY, CDR2 SVGEGT. The CDR3 is made up of 15 amino acids. V gave up 2 bases and J gave up 6 bases, with 13 bases separating them. The CDR3 nucleotides read TGTGCCAGCAGTTACCCTGGAGGATTTGCCGGGGAGCTGTTTTTT. Translating gives CASSYPGGFAGELFF.

This clonotype was seen more than once but under ten times. This chain uses TRBV10-3 with TRBJ1-1; D not resolved. The CDR3 has 12 residues. Trimming took 6 bases from V and 4 from J, leaving 9 bases between them. Germline V gives CDR1 ENHRY, CDR2 SYGVKD. The CDR3 coding sequence is TGTGCCATCAGCGTTGGGCCCACTGAAGCTTTCTTT. This sequence encodes CAISVGPTEAFF.

In this sample, this clonotype turned up a few times. The chain combines TRBV3-1 with TRBJ1-5; 9 bases align to TRBD1. Trimming cost V 0 bases and J 1 base; bases outside gene matches: 10. Germline CDR1 LGHDT, CDR2 YNNKEL (reference sequence). The CDR3 spans 19 residues. CDR3 in DNA: TGTGCCAGCAGCCAAGATCGCTACAGGGGGCGCAGGAGCAATCAGCCCCAGCATTTT. It codes for CASSQDRYRGRRSNQPQHF.

In its sample, this clonotype was seen many times. The gene calls are TRBV24-1 and TRBJ2-3; D unclear. Trimming cost V 4 bases and J 4 bases, with 11 bases left between them. The CDR3 runs to 14 residues. Germline loops: CDR1 KGHDR, CDR2 SFDVKD. The DNA of the CDR3 is TGTGCCACCAGTGACCCTGACCGCCCAGATACGCAGTATTTT. Its translation: CATSDPDRPDTQYF.

The J gene is TRBJ2-5, the V gene TRBV5-1; 8 bases fit TRBD2. Per germline, CDR1 SGHRS and CDR2 YFSETQ. This CDR3 comprises 18 residues. J was trimmed by 2 bases and V by 3 bases; bases with no gene match: 15. The CDR3 region has the DNA TGCGCCAGCAGCTCGGCTCCTCGGGGGGGCCTCCTTCAAGAGACCCAGTACTTC. Its translation: CASSSAPRGGLLQETQYF.

This clonotype was observed a few times. This chain connects TRBV5-6 to TRBJ2-3; a weak D match, TRBD2 (6 bases). This CDR3 is built from 14 residues. Trimming shortened V by 1 base and J by 6 bases, and 12 bases separated the two germline ends. The germline V gene has CDR1 SGHDT and CDR2 YYEEEE. CDR3 DNA sequence: TGTGCCAGCAGCTTGCGGGAGACCTCCGATACGCAGTATTTT. Residues: CASSLRETSDTQYF.

This clonotype was seen once. V gene TRBV5-1 combines with J gene TRBJ2-7; 8 bases match TRBD1. Germline V CDR1 and CDR2: SGHRS, YFSETQ. The V gene end was trimmed by 0 bases and the J gene end by 0 bases; junction bases not matched to a gene: 2. The CDR3 is made up of 15 amino acids. CDR3 residues: CASSLDGTGSYEQYV. CDR3 DNA sequence: TGCGCCAGCAGCTTGGACGGGACAGGCTCCTACGAGCAGTACGTC.

The chain joins TRBV13 to TRBJ2-7; TRBD1 is a possible D gene (6 bases). Germline V lookup: CDR1 PRHDT, CDR2 FYEKMQ (reference sequence). The CDR3 covers 15 residues. With 4 bases removed from V and 6 bases from J, the gap between germline ends came to 19 bases. The CDR3 is CASSSQGYGPFEQYF. CDR3 DNA sequence: TGTGCCAGCAGCTCCCAGGGGTACGGCCCCTTCGAGCAGTACTTC.